Following are 18 T cell receptor beta chains from one sample sequenced in a study of OX40 agonist ivuxolimab in advanced cancers. Libraries were prepared by immunoSEQ multiplex PCR; TCRdb keeps only in-frame clonotypes and omits some of them. Among about 73,000 clones listed, about 89% were seen once. Sequenced material: CD4+ or CD8+ T cells sorted from blood, taken in a trial of the OX40 agonist ivuxolimab. The source of these receptors is an adult with an advanced solid tumor such as melanoma, head and neck, liver or kidney cancer.

This clone was observed a single time. This chain connects TRBV28 to TRBJ1-1; D possibly corresponds to TRBD1 (5 bases). The CDR3 length is 14 residues. Trimming took off 1 base at V and 3 bases at J, with 9 bases between the two ends. Germline V gene lookup returns CDR1 MDHEN and CDR2 SYDVKM. The CDR3 DNA is TGTGCCAGCAGTTTATCGTTCAGGGACACTGAAGCTTTCTTT. Its translation: CASSLSFRDTEAFF. Based on the CDR3 plus reference TRBV28 and TRBJ1-1, the full variable domain is DVKVTQSSRYLVKRTGEKVFLECVQDMDHENMFWYRQDPGLGLRLIYFSYDVKMKEKGDIPEGYSVSREKKERFSLILESASTNQTSMYLCASSLSFRDTEAFFGQGTRLTVV.

The rearrangement links TRBV5-1 to TRBJ2-7; TRBD1 matches at 10 bases. CDR3 length: 17 residues. Germline V gene lookup returns CDR1 SGHRS and CDR2 YFSETQ. V dropped 4 bases and J dropped 1; count of bases not matched to a gene: 11. CDR3 sequence reads: CASSKTWGGQGSYEQYF. The DNA for the CDR3 is TGCGCCAGCAGCAAAACCTGGGGGGGACAGGGGTCCTACGAGCAGTACTTC.

The chain carries TRBV19 and TRBJ1-2; D unclear. The CDR3 is 12 amino acids. The ends were cut back, 8 bases at V and 4 bases at J, with 11 bases in the middle. The germline gives CDR1 LNHDA, CDR2 SQIVND (reference sequence). As DNA, the CDR3 is TGTGCCAGTCTCACGCCACCCTATGGCTACACCTTC. Translated: CASLTPPYGYTF. Looking up the rest from reference TRBV19 and TRBJ1-2 gives the full variable domain: DGGITQSPKYLFRKEGQNVTLSCEQNLNHDAMYWYRQDPGQGLRLIYYSQIVNDFQKGDIAEGYSVSREKKESFPLTVTSAQKNPTAFYLCASLTPPYGYTFGSGTRLTVV.

The chain carries TRBV6-1 and TRBJ1-4, with 8 nucleotides matching TRBD1. The J segment lost 8 bases and the V segment lost 6 bases, leaving 11 bases of the junction unmatched. Germline CDR1 MNHNS, CDR2 SASEGT. The CDR3 is 15 amino acids. The CDR3 reads CASSDSGGAGEKLFF. DNA of the CDR3: TGTGCCAGCAGCGATTCAGGGGGCGCCGGGGAAAAACTGTTTTTT.

This chain links TRBV4-1 with TRBJ2-7; TRBD1 aligns across 10 bases. Per germline, CDR1 MGHRA and CDR2 YSYEKL. The CDR3 runs 15 residues. The junction had 4 bases not matched to a gene; V was cut back by 3 bases and J by 2 bases. Written as DNA, the CDR3 is TGCGCCAGCAGCCAGACAGGGGGCGTGACCTACGAGCAGTACTTC. This encodes CASSQTGGVTYEQYF.

This sequence joins TRBV19 and TRBJ2-7, with D perhaps being TRBD1 or TRBD2 (5 bases each). CDR1 and CDR2 (germline): LNHDA, SQIVND (reference sequence). V was cut by 10 bases and J by 5 bases, with 24 bases left in between. This CDR3 has 15 amino acids. CDR3 loop: CATALTGPRVDEQYF. In DNA form, the CDR3 reads TGTGCCACCGCTCTCACGGGACCCCGAGTCGACGAGCAGTACTTC.

This clone was counted between two and nine times. The chain combines TRBV18 with TRBJ1-5; the match to TRBD1 covers 7 bases. V shed 5 bases, J shed 2 bases, and the junction held 9 bases outside the gene matches. Germline CDR1 and CDR2: KGHSH and LQKENI. The CDR3 contains 16 residues. The CDR3 loop reads CASSGGGQIRNQPQHF. The CDR3 coding sequence is TGTGCCAGCTCAGGGGGGGGACAGATACGCAATCAGCCCCAGCATTTT.

The chain carries TRBV6-5 and TRBJ1-5; 8 positions agree with TRBD1. In germline, CDR1 is MNHEY, CDR2 SVGAGI. The CDR3 loop spans 15 amino acids. The V gene end was trimmed by 6 bases and the J gene end by 3 bases; junction bases not matched to a gene: 7. CDR3 sequence (DNA): TGTGCCAGCAGAATGGACAGGGCAAACAATCAGCCCCAGCATTTT. Protein: CASRMDRANNQPQHF.

Remarks on this clone: Because the CDR3's place on the DNA is in doubt, the DNA is left out and the CDR3 is given as listed by TCRdb. The gene calls are TRBV6-5 and TRBJ1-1. From its first to its last residue, the CDR3 has 15 amino acids. Germline lookup yields CDR1 MNHEY and CDR2 SVGAGI. The CDR3: CASSTSGSGSTEAFF.

This chain links TRBV2 with TRBJ2-5; D unresolved. The CDR3 runs to 11 residues. V lost 8 bases, J lost 3 bases, and 7 bases lay in between. CDR1 and CDR2 (germline): SNHLY, FYNNEI. The CDR3 loop reads CASGAEETQYF. CDR3 DNA sequence: TGTGCCAGCGGCGCCGAAGAGACCCAGTACTTC.

The J gene is TRBJ2-2, the V gene TRBV5-1; D uncertain. The germline V and J ends were trimmed by 4 bases and 8 bases, with 9 bases remaining between them. The CDR3 has 12 amino acids. Looked up from germline, CDR1 is SGHRS and CDR2 is YFSETQ. The CDR3 DNA sequence: TGCGCCAGCAGCCCAGATGGGGGGGAGCTGTTTTTT. This codes for CASSPDGGELFF.

The chain has TRBV19 and TRBJ1-5, with D tentatively TRBD1 (5 bases). The CDR3 consists of 16 residues. Trimming pared 3 bases from V and 0 bases from J, leaving 12 bases between. Germline CDR1 is LNHDA and CDR2 is SQIVND (reference sequence). CDR3 DNA: TGTGCCAGTAGTATGACAGTCGGGGATAGCAATCAGCCCCAGCATTTT. This translates into CASSMTVGDSNQPQHF.

V and J are TRBV4-3 and TRBJ1-1; 7 nucleotides align to TRBD1. Germline-derived CDR1 and CDR2 are LGHNA and YSLEER. Trimming removed 1 base from V and 1 base from J; junction bases left unmatched: 6. The CDR3 has 16 residues. The CDR3 DNA reads as TGCGCCAGCAGCCAAGTGTCAGGGGGAAAGAACACTGAAGCTTTCTTT. Encoded protein: CASSQVSGGKNTEAFF.

The chain employs TRBV30 and TRBJ1-4; TRBD1 matches 11 bases. The V gene's germline CDR1 is GTSNPN and CDR2 SVGIG (reference sequence). With V trimmed by 5 bases and J by 7 bases, 6 bases remained unmatched. There are 14 residues in the CDR3. The CDR3 spells CAWLGGTGGEKLFF. For the CDR3, the DNA is TGTGCCTGGCTCGGTGGGACAGGGGGTGAAAAACTGTTTTTT.

The chain carries TRBV27 and TRBJ2-2; 8 bases are a match to TRBD1. CDR1 and CDR2 (germline): MNHEY, SMNVEV (reference sequence). The CDR3 runs to 15 residues. V trimming: 4 bases; J trimming: 2 bases; junction bases outside the gene matches: 3. The CDR3: CASSSDRANTGELFF. Written as DNA, the CDR3 is TGTGCCAGCAGTTCGGACAGGGCAAACACCGGGGAGCTGTTTTTT.

The rearrangement links TRBV28 to TRBJ1-5; weak D call: TRBD1 (6 bases). Trimming pared 10 bases from V and 3 bases from J, leaving 16 bases between. The CDR3 totals 14 residues. Germline assignment: CDR1 MDHEN and CDR2 SYDVKM. This CDR3 is CATMDRLINQPQHF. The CDR3 DNA follows: TGTGCCACCATGGACAGACTGATCAATCAGCCCCAGCATTTT.

The V call is TRBV13, the J call TRBJ1-1; unclear D gene. The CDR3 loop spans 15 amino acids. Germline CDR1 is PRHDT and CDR2 is FYEKMQ (reference sequence). V was pared by 5 bases and J by 4 bases, with 17 bases between. The CDR3 loop reads CASSVQQSLGTEAFF. The DNA for the CDR3 is TGTGCCAGCAGCGTTCAACAAAGTCTGGGCACTGAAGCTTTCTTT.

This chain's CDR3 is CASSPKPGTASFQETQYF. The DNA of the CDR3 is TGTGCCAGCAGCCCGAAACCTGGGACAGCGTCTTTCCAAGAGACCCAGTACTTC. The genes are TRBV11-2 and TRBJ2-5, with 7 bases matching TRBD1. Germline trimming cut 5 bases from V and 1 base from J; bases unmatched to any gene: 16. CDR1 SGHAT and CDR2 FQNNGV come from the germline V gene. The CDR3 totals 18 residues.